A single sample gave rise to the 6 T cell receptor beta chains below, sequenced in a study of T-cell memory formation after mild COVID-19. TCRdb reprocessed the 5' RACE reads with MiXCR, giving one entry per CDR3 protein. The sample shows a few hundred thousand distinct CDR3 sequences, less than 25% of them seen only once. The sequenced sample was PBMCs or a T cell subset sorted from them (not recorded which). All receptors come from an adult woman who had mild COVID-19 (a few samples of this study predate the infection). Cell type and time point are not known.

The rearrangement links TRBV29-1 to TRBJ2-3, with TRBD1 matching 7 bases. The V segment lost 7 bases and the J segment 0 bases; nucleotides outside the gene matches: 10. Looked up from germline, CDR1 is SQVTM and CDR2 is ANQGSEA. This CDR3 contains 15 residues. This chain's CDR3 is CSGRKGASSTDTQYF. The CDR3 DNA sequence: TGCAGCGGCCGTAAGGGGGCTTCTAGCACAGATACGCAGTATTTT.

In DNA form, the CDR3 reads TGTGCCAGTACCCGCCGGGACAGGGAAGGTATAGCGGGCTACACCTTC. Encoded protein: CASTRRDREGIAGYTF. The chain links TRBV19 to TRBJ1-2; 9 nucleotides agree with TRBD1. From germline, CDR1 is LNHDA and CDR2 SQIVND (reference sequence). Losses at the gene ends were 7 bases for V and 8 bases for J; bases not matched to a gene: 17. The CDR3 length is 16 residues. The entire variable domain, with the rest obtained from reference TRBV19 and TRBJ1-2, is as follows: DGGITQSPKYLFRKEGQNVTLSCEQNLNHDAMYWYRQDPGQGLRLIYYSQIVNDFQKGDIAEGYSVSREKKESFPLTVTSAQKNPTAFYLCASTRRDREGIAGYTFGSGTRLTVV.

This clonotype was found many times. This rearrangement joins TRBV7-3 to TRBJ2-1; D not certain. The CDR3 is made up of 13 amino acids. V lost 5 bases, J lost 7 bases, and 12 bases lay in between. The germline V gene encodes CDR1 SGHTA and CDR2 FQGTGA. This chain's CDR3 is CASSPYSGNEQFF. The CDR3 region has the DNA TGTGCCAGCAGCCCATACTCTGGTAATGAGCAGTTCTTC. Together with reference TRBV7-3 and TRBJ2-1, the CDR3 gives the full variable domain: GAGVSQTPSNKVTEKGKYVELRCDPISGHTALYWYRQSLGQGPEFLIYFQGTGAADDSGLPNDRFFAVRPEGSVSTLKIQRTERGDSAVYLCASSPYSGNEQFFGPGTRLTVL.

This clonotype appeared a few times. The J gene is TRBJ1-1, the V gene TRBV12-3 or TRBV12-4; the D gene is possibly TRBD1 (6 bases). V was clipped by 0 bases and J by 2 bases, with 13 bases between them. This CDR3 is 16 amino acids long. CDR3 nucleotides: TGTGCCAGCAGTTTAGCGCGGGCAGGGGTAAACACTGAAGCTTTCTTT. Its protein product is CASSLARAGVNTEAFF.

A few counts support this clonotype. The chain has TRBV6-5 and TRBJ2-1, with TRBD2 matching over 13 bases. This CDR3 region has 20 residues. CDR1 is MNHEY, CDR2 SVGAGI, per germline. Trimming cost V 5 bases and J 3 bases; bases outside gene matches: 16. For the CDR3, the DNA is TGTGCCAGCAGTCGAACCCATCCCGGGACTAGCGGGGATATCTACAATGAGCAGTTCTTC. Protein: CASSRTHPGTSGDIYNEQFF.

The chain couples TRBV25-1 to TRBJ1-1, with 7 bases matching TRBD1. The V gene's germline CDR1 is MGHDK and CDR2 SYGVNS. V was clipped by 6 bases and J by 6 bases; unmatched bases: 1. The CDR3 has 11 amino acids. Here the CDR3 reads CASRDRAEAFF. The CDR3 region has the DNA TGTGCCAGCAGAGACAGGGCTGAAGCTTTCTTT.